This TCR beta chain was found in a study of blood T cell repertoires in COVID-19. Study-level information: Sites in the United States, Italy and Spain provided acute and convalescent COVID-19 samples. PBMCs, B-cell-depleted T cells, or T cells were the source of the cDNA or gDNA that made up the material.

Original processing methods: Nucleated cell number was recorded as an estimate derived from reference gene primer amplification. TCRdb's copy holds only in-frame clones and misses some; the assay was immunoSEQ multiplex PCR. For V, J and clone size, that table is used; D and trimming come from the DNA. The sample contains tens of thousands of clones, 65% to 90% of which appear only once. The CDR3 sequence is 17 residues long. Germline V gives CDR1 SEHNR, CDR2 FQNEAQ (reference sequence). With 5 bases clipped from V and 3 bases from J, the junction kept 13 bases outside the gene matches. Sequenced sample: peripheral blood. This clonotype was obtained from an elderly man with acute or convalescent COVID-19. The V and J genes are TRBV7-9 and TRBJ2-1, with 7 bases identical to TRBD2. In DNA, the CDR3 is TGTGCCAGCAGCCCCAGGGCGGGAGACCGGGGCTACAATGAGCAGTTCTTC. This encodes CASSPRAGDRGYNEQFF.